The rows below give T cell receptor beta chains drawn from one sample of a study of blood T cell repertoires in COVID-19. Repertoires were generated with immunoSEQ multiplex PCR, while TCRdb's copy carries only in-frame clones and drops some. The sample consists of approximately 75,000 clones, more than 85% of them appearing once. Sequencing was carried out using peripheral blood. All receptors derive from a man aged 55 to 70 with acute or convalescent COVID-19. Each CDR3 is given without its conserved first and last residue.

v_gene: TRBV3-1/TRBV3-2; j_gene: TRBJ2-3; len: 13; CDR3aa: ASSQGPLAADTQY
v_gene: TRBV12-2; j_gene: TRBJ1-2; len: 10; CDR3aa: ASYRSPWGYT
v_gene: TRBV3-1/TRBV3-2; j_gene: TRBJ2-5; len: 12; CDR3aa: ASSQVGVLETQY
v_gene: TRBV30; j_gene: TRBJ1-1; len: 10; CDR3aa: AWSSSQIKAF
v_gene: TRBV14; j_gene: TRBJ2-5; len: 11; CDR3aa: ASSQPLQETQY
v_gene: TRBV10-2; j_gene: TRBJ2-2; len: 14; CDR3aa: ASSESAGGNTGELF
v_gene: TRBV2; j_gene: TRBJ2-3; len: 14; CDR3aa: ASARLAGGNTDTQY
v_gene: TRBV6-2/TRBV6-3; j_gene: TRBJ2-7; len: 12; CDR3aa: ASSLGDSPYEQY
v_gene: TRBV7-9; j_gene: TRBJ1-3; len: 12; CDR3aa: ASSLQSLGNTIY
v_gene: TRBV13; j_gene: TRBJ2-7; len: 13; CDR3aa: ASSRSGTGSYEQY
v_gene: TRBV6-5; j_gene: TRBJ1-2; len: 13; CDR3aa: ASELDRVPNYGYT
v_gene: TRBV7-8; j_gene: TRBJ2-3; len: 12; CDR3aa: ASSPSVQGDTQY
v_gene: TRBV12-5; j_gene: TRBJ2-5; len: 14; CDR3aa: ASGLEIQGQAETQY
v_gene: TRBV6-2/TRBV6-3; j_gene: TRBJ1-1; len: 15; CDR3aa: ASSYPDKSHRVSEAF
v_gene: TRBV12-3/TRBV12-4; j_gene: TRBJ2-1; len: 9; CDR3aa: ASTARQEQF
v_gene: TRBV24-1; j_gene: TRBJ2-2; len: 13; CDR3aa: ATSPGLGVTGELF
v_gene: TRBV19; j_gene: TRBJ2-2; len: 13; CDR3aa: ASSSGTVDTGELF
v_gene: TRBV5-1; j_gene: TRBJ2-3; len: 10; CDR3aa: ASSLGGDTQY
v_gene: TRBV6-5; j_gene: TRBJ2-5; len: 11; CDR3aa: ASSYRSGSPQY
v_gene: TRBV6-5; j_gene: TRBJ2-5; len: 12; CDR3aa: ASRPPGQRETQY
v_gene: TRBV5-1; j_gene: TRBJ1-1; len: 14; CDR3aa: ASSLVGTGGRTEAF
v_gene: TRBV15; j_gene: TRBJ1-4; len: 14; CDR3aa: ATSRDTGTGGEKLF
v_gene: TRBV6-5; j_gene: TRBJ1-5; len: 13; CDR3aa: ASSGTGVGRQPQH
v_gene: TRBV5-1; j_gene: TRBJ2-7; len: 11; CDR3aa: ASTSPSSYEQY
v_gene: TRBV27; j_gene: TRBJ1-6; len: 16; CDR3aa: ASSFGDSGPSPNSPLH